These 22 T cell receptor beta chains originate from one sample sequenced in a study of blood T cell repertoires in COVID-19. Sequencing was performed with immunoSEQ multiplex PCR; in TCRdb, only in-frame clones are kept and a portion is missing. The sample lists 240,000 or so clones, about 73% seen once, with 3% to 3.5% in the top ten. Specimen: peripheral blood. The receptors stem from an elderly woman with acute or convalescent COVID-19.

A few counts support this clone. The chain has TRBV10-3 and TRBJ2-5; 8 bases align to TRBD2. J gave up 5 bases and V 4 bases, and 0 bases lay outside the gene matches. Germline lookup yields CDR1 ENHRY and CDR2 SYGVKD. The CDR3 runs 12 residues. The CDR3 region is CAISASGETQYF. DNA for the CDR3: TGTGCCATCAGTGCTAGCGGGGAGACCCAGTACTTC.

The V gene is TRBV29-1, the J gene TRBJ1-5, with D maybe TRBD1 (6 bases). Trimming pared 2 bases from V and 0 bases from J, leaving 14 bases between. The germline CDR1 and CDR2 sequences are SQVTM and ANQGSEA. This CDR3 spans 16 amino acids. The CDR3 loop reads CSVESDSRDSNQPQHF. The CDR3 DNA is TGCAGCGTTGAATCGGACAGCCGGGATAGCAATCAGCCCCAGCATTTT.

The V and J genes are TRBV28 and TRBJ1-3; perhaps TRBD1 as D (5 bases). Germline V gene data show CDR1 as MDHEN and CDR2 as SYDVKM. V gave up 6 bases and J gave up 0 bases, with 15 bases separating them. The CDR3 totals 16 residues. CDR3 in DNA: TGTGCCAGCAGCGCGACAGACGGTCGCTCTGGAAACACCATATATTTT. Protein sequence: CASSATDGRSGNTIYF.

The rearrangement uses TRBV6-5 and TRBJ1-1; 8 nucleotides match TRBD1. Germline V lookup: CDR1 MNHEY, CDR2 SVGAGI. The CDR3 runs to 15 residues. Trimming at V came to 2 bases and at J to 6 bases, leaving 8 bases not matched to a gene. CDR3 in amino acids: CASSYPSDRGAEAFF. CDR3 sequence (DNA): TGTGCCAGCAGTTACCCCTCCGACAGGGGAGCTGAAGCTTTCTTT.

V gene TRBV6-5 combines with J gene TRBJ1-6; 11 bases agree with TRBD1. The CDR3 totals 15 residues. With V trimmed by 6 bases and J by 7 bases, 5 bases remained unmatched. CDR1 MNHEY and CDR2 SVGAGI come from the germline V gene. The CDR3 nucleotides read TGTGCCAGCAGCGGACAGGGGGCTGGCAATTCACCCCTCCACTTT. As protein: CASSGQGAGNSPLHF.

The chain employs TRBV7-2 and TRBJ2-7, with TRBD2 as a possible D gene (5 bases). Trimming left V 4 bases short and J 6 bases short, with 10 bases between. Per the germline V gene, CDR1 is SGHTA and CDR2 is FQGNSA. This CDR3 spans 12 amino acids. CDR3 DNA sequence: TGTGCCAGCAGCTCCGGACTCGGCGAGCAGTACTTC. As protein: CASSSGLGEQYF. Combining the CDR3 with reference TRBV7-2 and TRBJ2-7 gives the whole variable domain GAGVSQSPSNKVTEKGKDVELRCDPISGHTALYWYRQSLGQGLEFLIYFQGNSAPDKSGLPSDRFSAERTGGSVSTLTIQRTQQEDSAVYLCASSSGLGEQYFGPGTRLTVT.

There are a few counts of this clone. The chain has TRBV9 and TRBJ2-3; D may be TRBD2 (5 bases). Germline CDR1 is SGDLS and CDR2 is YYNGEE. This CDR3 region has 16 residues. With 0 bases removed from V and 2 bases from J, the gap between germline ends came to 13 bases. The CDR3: CASSVEPGVTTDTQYF. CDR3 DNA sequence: TGTGCCAGCAGCGTAGAGCCCGGGGTAACCACAGATACGCAGTATTTT.

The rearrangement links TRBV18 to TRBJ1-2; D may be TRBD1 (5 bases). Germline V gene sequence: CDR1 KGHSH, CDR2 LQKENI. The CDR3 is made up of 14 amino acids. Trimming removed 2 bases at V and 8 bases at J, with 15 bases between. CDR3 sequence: CASSPGEGKFGYTF. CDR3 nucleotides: TGTGCCAGCTCACCAGGGGAGGGGAAGTTCGGCTACACCTTC.

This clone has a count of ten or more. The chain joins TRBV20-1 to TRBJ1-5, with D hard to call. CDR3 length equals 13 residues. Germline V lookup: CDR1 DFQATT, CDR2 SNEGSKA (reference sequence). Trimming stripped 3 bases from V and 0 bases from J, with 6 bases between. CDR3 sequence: CSASPSSNQPQHF. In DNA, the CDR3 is TGCAGTGCTAGTCCGAGTAGCAATCAGCCCCAGCATTTT.

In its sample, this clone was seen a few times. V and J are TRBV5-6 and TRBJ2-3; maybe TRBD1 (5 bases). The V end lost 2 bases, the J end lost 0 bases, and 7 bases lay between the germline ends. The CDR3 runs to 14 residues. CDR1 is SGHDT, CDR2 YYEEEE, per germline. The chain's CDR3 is CASSFPGSTDTQYF. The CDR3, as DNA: TGTGCCAGCAGCTTTCCAGGGAGCACAGATACGCAGTATTTT.

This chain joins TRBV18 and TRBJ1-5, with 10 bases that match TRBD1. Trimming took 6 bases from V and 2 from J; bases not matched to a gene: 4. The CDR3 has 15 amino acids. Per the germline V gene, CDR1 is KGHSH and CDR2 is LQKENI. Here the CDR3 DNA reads TGTGCCAGCTCGCTCGGGACAGGGGGCAATCAGCCCCAGCATTTT. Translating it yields CASSLGTGGNQPQHF.

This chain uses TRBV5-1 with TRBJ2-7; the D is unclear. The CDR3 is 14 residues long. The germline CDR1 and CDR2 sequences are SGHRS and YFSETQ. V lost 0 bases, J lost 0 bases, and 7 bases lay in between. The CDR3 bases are TGCGCCAGCAGCTTGGAAGCTAGCTCCTACGAGCAGTACTTC. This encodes CASSLEASSYEQYF.

This CDR3 is CASGTSGRQDEQFF. The CDR3 nucleotides read TGCGCCAGCGGAACTAGCGGGAGGCAGGATGAGCAGTTCTTC. The chain couples TRBV5-1 to TRBJ2-1, with 12 bases fitting TRBD2. This CDR3 is built from 14 residues. The ends lost 7 bases at V and 8 bases at J; junction bases unmatched: 7. The germline CDR1 and CDR2 sequences are SGHRS and YFSETQ.

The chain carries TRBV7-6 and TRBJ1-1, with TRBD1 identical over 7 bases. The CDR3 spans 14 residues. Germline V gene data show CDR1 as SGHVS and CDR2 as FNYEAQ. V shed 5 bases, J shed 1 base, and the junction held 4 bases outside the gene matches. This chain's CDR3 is CASSPTGKNTEAFF. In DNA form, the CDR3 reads TGTGCCAGCAGCCCGACAGGGAAGAACACTGAAGCTTTCTTT. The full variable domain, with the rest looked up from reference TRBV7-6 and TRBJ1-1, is GAGVSQSPRYKVTKRGQDVALRCDPISGHVSLYWYRQALGQGPEFLTYFNYEAQQDKSGLPNDRFSAERPEGSISTLTIQRTEQRDSAMYRCASSPTGKNTEAFFGQGTRLTVV.

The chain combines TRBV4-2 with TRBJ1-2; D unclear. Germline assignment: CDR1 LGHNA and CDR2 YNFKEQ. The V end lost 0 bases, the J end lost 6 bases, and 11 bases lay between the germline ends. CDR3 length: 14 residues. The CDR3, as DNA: TGTGCCAGCAGCCAAGAAGGCCGAGCGAATGGCTACACCTTC. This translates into CASSQEGRANGYTF.

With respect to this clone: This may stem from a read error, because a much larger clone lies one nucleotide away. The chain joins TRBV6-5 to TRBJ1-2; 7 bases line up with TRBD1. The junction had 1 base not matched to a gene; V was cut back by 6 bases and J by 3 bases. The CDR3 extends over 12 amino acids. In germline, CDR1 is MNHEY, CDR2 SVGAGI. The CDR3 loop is CASRDRDYGYTF. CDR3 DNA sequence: TGTGCCAGCAGAGACAGGGACTATGGCTACACCTTC.

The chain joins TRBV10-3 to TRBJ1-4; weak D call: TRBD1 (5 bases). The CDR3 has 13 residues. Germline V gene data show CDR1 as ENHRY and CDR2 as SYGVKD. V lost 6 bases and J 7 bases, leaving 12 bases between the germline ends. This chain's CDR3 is CAIRGGRGEKLFF. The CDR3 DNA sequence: TGTGCCATCAGGGGGGGTCGGGGTGAAAAACTGTTTTTT.

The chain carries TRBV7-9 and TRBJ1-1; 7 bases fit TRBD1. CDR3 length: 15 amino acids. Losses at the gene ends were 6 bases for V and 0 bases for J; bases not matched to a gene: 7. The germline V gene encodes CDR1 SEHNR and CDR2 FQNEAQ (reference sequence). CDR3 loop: CASSRQGSMNTEAFF. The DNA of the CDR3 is TGTGCCAGCAGTCGACAGGGATCCATGAACACTGAAGCTTTCTTT.

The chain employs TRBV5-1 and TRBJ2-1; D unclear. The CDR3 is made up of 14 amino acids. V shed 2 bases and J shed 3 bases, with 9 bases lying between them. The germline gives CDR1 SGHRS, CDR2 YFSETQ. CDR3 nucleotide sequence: TGCGCCAGCAGCTTCGGGTCCAGCTACAATGAGCAGTTCTTC. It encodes CASSFGSSYNEQFF.

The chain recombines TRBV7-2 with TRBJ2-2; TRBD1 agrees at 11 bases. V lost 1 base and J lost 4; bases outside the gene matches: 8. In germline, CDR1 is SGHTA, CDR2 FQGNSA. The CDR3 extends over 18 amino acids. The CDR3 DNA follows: TGTGCCAGCAGCTTAGTGACGCTAGGACAGGGGGCCACCGGGGAGCTGTTTTTT. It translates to CASSLVTLGQGATGELFF.

The CDR3 sequence: CASSVETGWRELFF. The CDR3 DNA follows: TGTGCCAGCAGCGTAGAGACAGGTTGGAGGGAGCTGTTTTTT. The chain couples TRBV9 to TRBJ2-2; a possible D gene is TRBD1 (6 bases). Germline V CDR1 and CDR2: SGDLS, YYNGEE. V was pared by 0 bases and J by 9 bases, with 12 bases between. This CDR3 spans 14 amino acids. Drawing the rest from reference TRBV9 and TRBJ2-2, the complete variable domain is DSGVTQTPKHLITATGQRVTLRCSPRSGDLSVYWYQQSLDQGLQFLIQYYNGEERAKGNILERFSAQQFPDLHSELNLSSLELGDSALYFCASSVETGWRELFFGEGSRLTVL.

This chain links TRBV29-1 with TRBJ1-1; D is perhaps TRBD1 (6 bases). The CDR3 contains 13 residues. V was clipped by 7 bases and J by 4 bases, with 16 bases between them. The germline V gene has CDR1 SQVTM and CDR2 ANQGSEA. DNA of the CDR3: TGCAGCGCAACGGCAGGGGCGGGCACTGAAGCTTTCTTT. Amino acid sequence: CSATAGAGTEAFF.